The clone carrying this TCR beta chain was counted a single time. Method: immunoSEQ multiplex PCR; TCRdb's copy keeps in-frame clones and lacks some. The sample holds 150,000 to 200,000 clones, about 78% seen once. The data derive from a study of blood T cell repertoires in COVID-19. The CDR3 extends over 13 amino acids. Germline V gene data show CDR1 as GTSNPN and CDR2 as SVGIG (reference sequence). J lost 6 bases, V lost 3 bases, and 6 bases had no gene match. The sample taken for sequencing was PBMCs or T cells enriched from blood (not recorded which). The source of this sequence is a woman aged 50 to 65 who had recovered from COVID-19. The chain is built from TRBV30 and TRBJ1-2; 8 bases match TRBD1. The CDR3 bases are TGTGCCTGGAGCGGGACAGGTTCAAATGGCTACACCTTC. The encoded protein is CAWSGTGSNGYTF.